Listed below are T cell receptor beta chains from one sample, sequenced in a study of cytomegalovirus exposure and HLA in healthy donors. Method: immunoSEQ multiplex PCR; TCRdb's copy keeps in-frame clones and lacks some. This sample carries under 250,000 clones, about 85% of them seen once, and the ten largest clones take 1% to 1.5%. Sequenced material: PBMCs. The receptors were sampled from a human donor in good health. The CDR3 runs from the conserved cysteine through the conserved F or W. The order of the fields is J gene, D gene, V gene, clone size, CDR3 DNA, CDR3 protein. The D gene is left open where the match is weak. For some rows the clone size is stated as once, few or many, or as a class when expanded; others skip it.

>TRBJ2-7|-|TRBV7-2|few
TGTGCCAGCAGCGGTAGCGGAGCCCCCTACGAGCAGTACTTC
CASSGSGAPYEQYF
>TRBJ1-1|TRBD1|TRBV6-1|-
TGTGCCAGCAGGGACAGGGGTGCCACTGAAGCTTTCTTT
CASRDRGATEAFF
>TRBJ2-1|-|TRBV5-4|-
TGTGCCAGCAGTTATGGCGGTCCGGTCGACAATGAGCAGTTCTTC
CASSYGGPVDNEQFF
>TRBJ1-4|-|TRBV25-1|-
TGTGCCAGCAGTGAAGCCGCCAGTCAGAATGAAAAACTGTTTTTT
CASSEAASQNEKLFF
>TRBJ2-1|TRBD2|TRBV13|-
TGTGCCAGCAGCTTAGGGGGACTAGCGGGAGCGATCGATTTGGCTGATGAGCAGTTCTTC
CASSLGGLAGAIDLADEQFF
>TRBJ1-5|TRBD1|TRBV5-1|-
TGCGCCAGCAGCACCCGGGACAGGGGTAATCAGCCCCAGCATTTT
CASSTRDRGNQPQHF
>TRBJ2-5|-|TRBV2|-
TGTGCCAGCAAGACTAGATGGGTTCAAGAGACCCAGTACTTC
CASKTRWVQETQYF
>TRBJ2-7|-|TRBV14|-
TGTGCCAGCAGCCAAGATCAGGTTTACGAGCAGTACTTC
CASSQDQVYEQYF
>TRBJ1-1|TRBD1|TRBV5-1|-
TGCGCCAGCAGCTTGAGGGACAGGGGGCGGGGGAACACTGAAGCTTTCTTT
CASSLRDRGRGNTEAFF
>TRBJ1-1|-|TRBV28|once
TGTGCCAGCAGTTCGGTGCGAGCTTTCTTT
CASSSVRAFF
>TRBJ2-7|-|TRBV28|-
TGTGCCAGCACCCCTTCAGAGGGCTTCTACGAGCAGTACTTC
CASTPSEGFYEQYF
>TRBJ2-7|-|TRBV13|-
TGTGCTCTAGGGCAGGGGATTTTTAAGAGGCACTTC
CALGQGIFKRHF
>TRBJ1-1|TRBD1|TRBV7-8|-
TGTGCCAGCAGCCTTCGGACAGGGGCCGTTTCTGAAGCTTTCTTT
CASSLRTGAVSEAFF
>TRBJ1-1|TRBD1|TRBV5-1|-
TGCGCCAGCAGCAAAACCTTGGGACAGCAGAACACTGAAGCTTTCTTT
CASSKTLGQQNTEAFF
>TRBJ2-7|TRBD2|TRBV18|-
TGTGCCAGCTCGATGAGGGGACTAGCGATGTTGTACGAGCAGTACTTC
CASSMRGLAMLYEQYF
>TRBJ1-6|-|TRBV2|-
TGTGCCAGCAGTTCCGGACTTAGCTCCTATAATTCACCCCTCCACTTT
CASSSGLSSYNSPLHF
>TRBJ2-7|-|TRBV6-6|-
TGTGCCAGCAGTTACTTAGCGCTCGACTACGAGCAGTACTTC
CASSYLALDYEQYF
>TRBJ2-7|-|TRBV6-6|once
TGTGCCAGCAGGCGGGACTCCTACTACGAGCAGTACTTC
CASRRDSYYEQYF
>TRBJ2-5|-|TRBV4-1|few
TGCGCCAGCAGCCAGCCCAGCGGGTATCAAGAGACCCAGTACTTC
CASSQPSGYQETQYF
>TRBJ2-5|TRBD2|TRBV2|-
TGTGCCAGCAGTAAAGGACTAGCGGGAGTAACGAAGACCCAGTACTTC
CASSKGLAGVTKTQYF
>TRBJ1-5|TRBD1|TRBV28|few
TGTGCCATCCGACAGGGGAATCAGCCCCAGCATTTT
CAIRQGNQPQHF
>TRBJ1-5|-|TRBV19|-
TGTGCCAGTAGTGCCGACGCGGGGGATAATCAGCCCCAGCATTTT
CASSADAGDNQPQHF
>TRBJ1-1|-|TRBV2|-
TGTGCCAGCAGTGAAAGTCAGACAGGAGAAGCTTTCTTT
CASSESQTGEAFF
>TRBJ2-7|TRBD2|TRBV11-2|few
TGTGCCAGCAGCTTAGAACTAGCGGGAAACTACGAGCAGTACTTC
CASSLELAGNYEQYF
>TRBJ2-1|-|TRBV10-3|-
TGTGCCATCAGTGGTAACGGCCCTTTAGGCGGTGAGCAGTTCTTC
CAISGNGPLGGEQFF
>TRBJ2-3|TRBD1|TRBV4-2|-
TGTGCCAGCAGCCAAATCGGGGGACAGGGATATTCAGATACGCAGTATTTT
CASSQIGGQGYSDTQYF
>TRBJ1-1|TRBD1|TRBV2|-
TGTGCGCAGGGGGCAGGGGGGAACACTGAAGCTTTCTTT
CAQGAGGNTEAFF
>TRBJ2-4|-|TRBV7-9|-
TGTGCCAGCAGCTTGGGGCGGTCGACAGCCAAAAACATTCAGTACTTC
CASSLGRSTAKNIQYF
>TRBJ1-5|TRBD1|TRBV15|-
TGTGCCACCAGCAGGATACAGGGGGCAAGCAATCAGCCCCAGCATTTT
CATSRIQGASNQPQHF
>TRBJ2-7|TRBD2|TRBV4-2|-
TGTGCCAGCAGCCAAGAAGGGACTAGCTTAGGCGAGCAGTACTTC
CASSQEGTSLGEQYF
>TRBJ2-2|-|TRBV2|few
TGTGCCAGCAGGAGGGGAGGGAACACCGGGGAGCTGTTTTTT
CASRRGGNTGELFF
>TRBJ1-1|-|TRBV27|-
TGTGCCAGCAGTCCCTGGAGCAAGATCATGAACACTGAAGCTTTCTTT
CASSPWSKIMNTEAFF
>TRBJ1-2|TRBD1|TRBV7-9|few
TGTGCCAGCAGCTCTGGGACAGGGGGCCCCTATGGCTACACCTTC
CASSSGTGGPYGYTF
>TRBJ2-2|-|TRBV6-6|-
TGTGCCAGCACCACGACAGGAAACACCGGGGAGCTGTTTTTT
CASTTTGNTGELFF
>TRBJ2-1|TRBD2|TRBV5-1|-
TGCGCCAGCAGATCCGGACTAGCGGGAGCCTACAATGAGCAGTTCTTC
CASRSGLAGAYNEQFF
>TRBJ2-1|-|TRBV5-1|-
TGCGCCAGCAGCTTGGGGGGGCCCAACTACAATGAGCAGTTCTTC
CASSLGGPNYNEQFF
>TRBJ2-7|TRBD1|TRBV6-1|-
TGTGCCAGCCACCCGGACAGGGGTATCTACGAGCAGTACTTC
CASHPDRGIYEQYF
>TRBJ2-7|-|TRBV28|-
TGTGCCACCGAGGCGGCGCCGACCTACGAGCAGTACTTC
CATEAAPTYEQYF
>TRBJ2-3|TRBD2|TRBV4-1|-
TGCGCCAGCAGCCAAGATGAGCTAGCGGGAGGTTCTGATACGCAGTATTTT
CASSQDELAGGSDTQYF
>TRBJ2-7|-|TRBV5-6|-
TGTGCCAGCAGCTTTATTGGACAGAAGGCCTACGAGCAGTACTTC
CASSFIGQKAYEQYF
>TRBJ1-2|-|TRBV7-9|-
TGTTCCAGCAGCTTAGGGTACCAGCGAACCTCTAACTATGGCTACACCTTC
CSSSLGYQRTSNYGYTF
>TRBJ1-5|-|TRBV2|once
TGTGCCAGCAGTGAAGCGTTGACAGGTCAGTATCAGCCCCAGCATTTT
CASSEALTGQYQPQHF
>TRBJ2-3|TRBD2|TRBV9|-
TGTGCCAGCAGCGTACGCGGGAGCGGCACAGATACGCAGTATTTT
CASSVRGSGTDTQYF
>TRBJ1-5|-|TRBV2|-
TGTGCCAGCAGCTTTGATCAGCCCCAGCATTTT
CASSFDQPQHF
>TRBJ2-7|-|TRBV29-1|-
TGCAGCGCCCTGAGGGAGGCCAGCTACGAGCAGTACTTC
CSALREASYEQYF
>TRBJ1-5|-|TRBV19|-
TGTGCTAGTAGAAGCCCCCGCAGGGCGGCCAATCAGCCCCAGCATTTT
CASRSPRRAANQPQHF
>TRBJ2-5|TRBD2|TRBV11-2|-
TGTGCCAGCAGCTTAATACAGCGGACTAGCGGGAGACGAGAGACCCAGTACTTC
CASSLIQRTSGRRETQYF
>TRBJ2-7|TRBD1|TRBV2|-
TGTGCCAGCAGCGGGACAGGGGGGAGCTACGAGCAGTACTTC
CASSGTGGSYEQYF